This T cell receptor (beta chain) was sequenced for a study of cytomegalovirus exposure and HLA in healthy donors. The CDR3 length is 16 residues. V shed 1 base, J shed 5 bases, and the junction held 5 bases outside the gene matches. CDR1 and CDR2 (germline): SEHNR, FQNEAQ (reference sequence). The PCR used 60 Vbeta and 13 Jbeta primers. Profiled with immunoSEQ multiplex PCR; TCRdb holds only in-frame clones, not every one. The sample includes approximately 150,000 clones, around 76% of them seen just once. The chain couples TRBV7-9 to TRBJ2-3; 11 bases match TRBD1. The source of this sequence is a woman between 40 and 55 years old in good health and CMV-seronegative. Source material: PBMCs. CDR3 sequence reads: CASSLGGQGARDTQYF. The CDR3 coding sequence is TGTGCCAGCAGCTTAGGAGGACAGGGGGCTAGAGATACGCAGTATTTT.